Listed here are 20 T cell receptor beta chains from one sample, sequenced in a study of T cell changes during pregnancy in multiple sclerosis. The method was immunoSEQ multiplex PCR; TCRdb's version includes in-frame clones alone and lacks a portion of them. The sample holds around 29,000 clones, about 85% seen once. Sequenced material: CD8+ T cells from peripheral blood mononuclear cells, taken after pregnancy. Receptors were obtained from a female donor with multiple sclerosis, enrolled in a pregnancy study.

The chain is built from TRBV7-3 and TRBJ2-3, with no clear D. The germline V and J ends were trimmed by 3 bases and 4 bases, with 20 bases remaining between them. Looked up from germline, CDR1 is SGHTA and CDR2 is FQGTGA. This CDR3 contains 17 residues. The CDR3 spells CASSFSSVKRSADTQYF. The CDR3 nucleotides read TGTGCCAGCAGCTTTTCTTCAGTCAAAAGGAGTGCAGATACGCAGTATTTT.

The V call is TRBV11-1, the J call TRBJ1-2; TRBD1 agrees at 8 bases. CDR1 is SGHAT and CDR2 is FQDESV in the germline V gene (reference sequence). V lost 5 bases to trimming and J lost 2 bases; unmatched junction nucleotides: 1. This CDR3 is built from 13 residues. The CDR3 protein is CASSGQGNYGYTF. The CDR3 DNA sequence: TGTGCCAGCAGCGGACAGGGAAACTATGGCTACACCTTC.

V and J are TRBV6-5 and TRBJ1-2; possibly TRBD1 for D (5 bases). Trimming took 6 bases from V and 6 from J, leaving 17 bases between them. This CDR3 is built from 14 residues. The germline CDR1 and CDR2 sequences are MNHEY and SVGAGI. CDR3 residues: CASRIGGAADGYTF. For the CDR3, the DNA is TGTGCCAGCAGGATAGGAGGGGCAGCAGATGGCTACACCTTC.

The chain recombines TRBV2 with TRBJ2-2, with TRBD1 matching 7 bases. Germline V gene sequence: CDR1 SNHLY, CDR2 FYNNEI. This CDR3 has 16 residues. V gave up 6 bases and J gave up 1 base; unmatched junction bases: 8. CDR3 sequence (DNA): TGTGCCAGCAGCCAGCCGGGACAGCTGAACACCGGGGAGCTGTTTTTT. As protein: CASSQPGQLNTGELFF.

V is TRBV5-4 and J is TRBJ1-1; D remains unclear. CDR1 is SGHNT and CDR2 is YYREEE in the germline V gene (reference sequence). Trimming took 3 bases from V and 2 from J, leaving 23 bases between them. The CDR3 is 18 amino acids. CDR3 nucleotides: TGTGCCAGCAGCTCGTCCCTCCGGGTCCTCGGTGAAAACACTGAAGCTTTCTTT. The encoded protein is CASSSSLRVLGENTEAFF.

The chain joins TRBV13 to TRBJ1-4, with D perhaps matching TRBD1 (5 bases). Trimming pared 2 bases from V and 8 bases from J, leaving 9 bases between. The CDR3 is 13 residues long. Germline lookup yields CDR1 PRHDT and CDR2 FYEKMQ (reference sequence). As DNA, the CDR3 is TGTGCCAGCAGCTTAAGGGCAGGGGAAAAACTGTTTTTT. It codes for CASSLRAGEKLFF.

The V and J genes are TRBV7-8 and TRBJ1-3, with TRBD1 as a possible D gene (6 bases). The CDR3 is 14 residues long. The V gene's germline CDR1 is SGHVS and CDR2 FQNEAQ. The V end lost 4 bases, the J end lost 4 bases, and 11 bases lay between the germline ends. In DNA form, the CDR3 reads TGTGCCAGCAGCTCCCCAGGGGACGGAAACACCATATATTTT. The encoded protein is CASSSPGDGNTIYF.

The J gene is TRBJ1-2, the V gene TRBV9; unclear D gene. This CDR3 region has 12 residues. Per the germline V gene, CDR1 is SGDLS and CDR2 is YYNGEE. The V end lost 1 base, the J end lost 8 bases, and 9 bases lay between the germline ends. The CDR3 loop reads CASSVFGIGYTF. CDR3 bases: TGTGCCAGCAGCGTATTTGGCATCGGCTACACCTTC.

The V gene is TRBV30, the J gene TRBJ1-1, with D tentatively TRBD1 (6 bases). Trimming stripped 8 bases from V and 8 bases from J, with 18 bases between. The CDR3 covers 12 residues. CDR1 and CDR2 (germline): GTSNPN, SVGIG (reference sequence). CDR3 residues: CAGGGGGGEAFF. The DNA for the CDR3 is TGTGCCGGGGGCGGGGGGGGCGGGGAAGCTTTCTTT.

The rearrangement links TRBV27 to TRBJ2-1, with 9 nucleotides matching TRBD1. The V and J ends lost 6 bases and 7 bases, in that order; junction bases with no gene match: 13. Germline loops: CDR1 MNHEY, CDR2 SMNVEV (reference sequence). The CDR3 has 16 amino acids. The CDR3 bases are TGTGCCAGCAGCATCGGGACCGGGACAGGGTTGAATGAGCAGTTCTTC. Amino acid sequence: CASSIGTGTGLNEQFF.

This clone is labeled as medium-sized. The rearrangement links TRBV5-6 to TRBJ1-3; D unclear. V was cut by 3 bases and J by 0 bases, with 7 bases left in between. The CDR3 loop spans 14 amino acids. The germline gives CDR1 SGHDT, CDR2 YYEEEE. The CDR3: CASSSSSSGNTIYF. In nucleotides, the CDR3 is TGTGCCAGCAGCTCCTCTAGCTCTGGAAACACCATATATTTT.

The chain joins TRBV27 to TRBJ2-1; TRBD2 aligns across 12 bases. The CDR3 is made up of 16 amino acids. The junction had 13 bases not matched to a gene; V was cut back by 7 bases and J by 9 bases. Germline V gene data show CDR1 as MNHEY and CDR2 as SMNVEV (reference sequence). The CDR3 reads CASKGLLAGGIGEQFF. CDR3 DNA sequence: TGTGCCAGCAAGGGGTTGCTAGCGGGGGGGATTGGTGAGCAGTTCTTC.

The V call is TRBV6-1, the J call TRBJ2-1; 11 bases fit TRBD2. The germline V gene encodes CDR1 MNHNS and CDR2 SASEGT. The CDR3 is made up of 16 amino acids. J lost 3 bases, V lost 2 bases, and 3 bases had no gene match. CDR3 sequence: CASSEILAGDYNEQFF. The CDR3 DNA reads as TGTGCCAGCAGTGAAATACTAGCGGGGGACTACAATGAGCAGTTCTTC.

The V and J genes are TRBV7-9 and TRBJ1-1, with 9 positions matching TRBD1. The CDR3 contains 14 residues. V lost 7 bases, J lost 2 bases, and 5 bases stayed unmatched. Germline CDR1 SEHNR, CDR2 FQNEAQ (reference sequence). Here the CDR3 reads CASTKTGGNTEAFF. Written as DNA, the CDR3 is TGTGCCAGCACCAAGACAGGGGGAAACACTGAAGCTTTCTTT. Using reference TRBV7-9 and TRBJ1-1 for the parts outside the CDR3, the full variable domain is DTGVSQNPRHKITKRGQNVTFRCDPISEHNRLYWYRQTLGQGPEFLTYFQNEAQLEKSRLLSDRFSAERPKGSFSTLEIQRTEQGDSAMYLCASTKTGGNTEAFFGQGTRLTVV.

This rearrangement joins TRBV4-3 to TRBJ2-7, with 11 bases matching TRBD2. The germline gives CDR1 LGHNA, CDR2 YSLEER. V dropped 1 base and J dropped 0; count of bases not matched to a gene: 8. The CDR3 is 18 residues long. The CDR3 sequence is CASSQVRVLAGGSYEQYF. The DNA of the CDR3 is TGCGCCAGCAGCCAAGTTCGGGTCCTAGCGGGGGGCTCCTACGAGCAGTACTTC.

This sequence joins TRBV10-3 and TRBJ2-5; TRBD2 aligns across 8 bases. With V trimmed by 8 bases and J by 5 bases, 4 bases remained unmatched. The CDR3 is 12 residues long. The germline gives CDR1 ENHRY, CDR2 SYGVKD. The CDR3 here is CAIRGGEETQYF. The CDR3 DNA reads TGTGCCATCCGGGGGGGCGAGGAGACCCAGTACTTC.

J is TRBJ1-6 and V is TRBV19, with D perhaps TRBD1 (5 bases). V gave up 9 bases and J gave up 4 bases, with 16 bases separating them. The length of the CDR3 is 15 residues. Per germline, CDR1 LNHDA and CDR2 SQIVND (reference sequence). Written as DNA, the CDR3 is TGTGCCAGCGGGACGGGACTGTTTTATAATTCACCCCTCCACTTT. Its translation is CASGTGLFYNSPLHF.

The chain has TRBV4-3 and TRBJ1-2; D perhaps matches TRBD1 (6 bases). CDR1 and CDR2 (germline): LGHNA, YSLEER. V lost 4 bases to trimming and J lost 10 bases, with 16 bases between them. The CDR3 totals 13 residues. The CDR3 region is CASSPSRTVFYTF. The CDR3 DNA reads TGCGCCAGCAGCCCCTCTAGGACAGTGTTCTACACCTTC.

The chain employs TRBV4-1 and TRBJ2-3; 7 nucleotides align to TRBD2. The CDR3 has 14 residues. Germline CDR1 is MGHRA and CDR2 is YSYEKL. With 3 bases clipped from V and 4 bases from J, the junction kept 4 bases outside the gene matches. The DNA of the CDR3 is TGCGCCAGCAGCCACGGGAGGCGCCCAGATACGCAGTATTTT. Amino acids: CASSHGRRPDTQYF.

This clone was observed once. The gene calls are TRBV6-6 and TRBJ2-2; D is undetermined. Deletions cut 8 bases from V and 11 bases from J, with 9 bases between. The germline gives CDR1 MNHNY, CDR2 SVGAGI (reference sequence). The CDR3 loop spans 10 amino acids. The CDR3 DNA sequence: TGTGCCAGCCGACTGTCCGAGCTGTTTTTT. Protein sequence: CASRLSELFF.